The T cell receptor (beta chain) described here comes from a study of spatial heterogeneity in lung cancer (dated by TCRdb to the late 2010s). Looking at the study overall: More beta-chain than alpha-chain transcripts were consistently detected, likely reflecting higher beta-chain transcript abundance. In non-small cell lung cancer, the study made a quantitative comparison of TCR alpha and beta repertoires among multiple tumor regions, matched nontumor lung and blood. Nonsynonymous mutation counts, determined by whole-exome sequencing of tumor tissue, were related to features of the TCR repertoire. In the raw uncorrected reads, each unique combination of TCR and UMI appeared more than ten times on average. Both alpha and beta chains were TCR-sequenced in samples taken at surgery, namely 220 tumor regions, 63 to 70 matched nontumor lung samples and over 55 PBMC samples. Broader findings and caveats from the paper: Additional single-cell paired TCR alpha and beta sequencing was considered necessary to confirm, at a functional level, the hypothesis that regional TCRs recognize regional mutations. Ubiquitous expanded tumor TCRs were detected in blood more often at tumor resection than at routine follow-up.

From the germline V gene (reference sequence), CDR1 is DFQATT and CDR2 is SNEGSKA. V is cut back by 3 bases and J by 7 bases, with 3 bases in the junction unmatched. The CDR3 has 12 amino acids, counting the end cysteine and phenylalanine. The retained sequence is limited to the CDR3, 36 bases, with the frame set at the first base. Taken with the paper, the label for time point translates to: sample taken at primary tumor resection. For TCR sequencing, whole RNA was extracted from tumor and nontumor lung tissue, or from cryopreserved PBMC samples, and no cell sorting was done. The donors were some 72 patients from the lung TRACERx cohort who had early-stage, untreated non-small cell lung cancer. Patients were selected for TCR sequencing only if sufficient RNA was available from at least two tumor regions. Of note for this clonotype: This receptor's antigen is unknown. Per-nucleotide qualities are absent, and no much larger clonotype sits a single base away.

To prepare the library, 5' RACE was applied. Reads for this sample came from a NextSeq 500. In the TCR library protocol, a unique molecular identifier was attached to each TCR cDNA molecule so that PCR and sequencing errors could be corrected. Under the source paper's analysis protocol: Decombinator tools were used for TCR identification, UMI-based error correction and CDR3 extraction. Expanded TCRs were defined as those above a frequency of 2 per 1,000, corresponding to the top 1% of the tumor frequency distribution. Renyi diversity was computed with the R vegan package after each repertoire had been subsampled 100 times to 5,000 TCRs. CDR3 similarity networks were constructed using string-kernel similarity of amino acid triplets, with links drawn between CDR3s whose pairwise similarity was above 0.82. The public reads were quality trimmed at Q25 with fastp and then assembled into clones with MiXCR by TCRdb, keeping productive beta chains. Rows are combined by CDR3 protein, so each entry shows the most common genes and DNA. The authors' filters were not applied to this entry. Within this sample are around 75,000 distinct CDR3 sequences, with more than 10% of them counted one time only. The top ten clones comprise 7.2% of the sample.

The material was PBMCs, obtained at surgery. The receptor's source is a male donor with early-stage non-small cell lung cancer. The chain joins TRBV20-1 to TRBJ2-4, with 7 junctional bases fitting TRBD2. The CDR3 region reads CSAREGGNIQYF. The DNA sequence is TGCAGTGCTAGGGAGGGAGGGAACATTCAGTACTTC.